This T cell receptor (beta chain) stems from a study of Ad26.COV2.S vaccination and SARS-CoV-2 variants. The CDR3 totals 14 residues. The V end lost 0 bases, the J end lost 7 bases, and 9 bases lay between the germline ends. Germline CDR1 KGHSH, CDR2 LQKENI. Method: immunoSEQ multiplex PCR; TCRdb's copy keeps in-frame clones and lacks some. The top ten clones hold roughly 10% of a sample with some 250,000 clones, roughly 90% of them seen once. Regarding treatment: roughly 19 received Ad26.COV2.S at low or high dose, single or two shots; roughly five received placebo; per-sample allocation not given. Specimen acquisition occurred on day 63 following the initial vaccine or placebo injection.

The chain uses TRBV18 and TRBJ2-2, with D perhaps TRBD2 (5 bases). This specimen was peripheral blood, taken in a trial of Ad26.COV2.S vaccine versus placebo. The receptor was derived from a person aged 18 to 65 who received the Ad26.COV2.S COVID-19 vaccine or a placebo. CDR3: CASSPPGGGGELFF. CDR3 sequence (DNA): TGTGCCAGCTCACCACCGGGCGGAGGCGGGGAGCTGTTTTTT.